The 30 T cell receptor beta chains below were found in one sample sequenced in a study of blood T cell repertoires in COVID-19. Measured with immunoSEQ multiplex PCR; TCRdb has only the in-frame clones, and not every one. The data contain some 270,000 clones, 86% of them seen just once; the ten biggest clones take up under 2%. Sample: peripheral blood. These receptors came from a woman aged 55-75 years who had recovered from COVID-19.

The rearrangement uses TRBV7-3 and TRBJ2-1; 9 bases line up with TRBD2. In germline, CDR1 is SGHTA, CDR2 FQGTGA. V lost 0 bases and J lost 8; bases outside the gene matches: 2. The length of the CDR3 is 14 residues. CDR3: CASSLTSGGHEQFF. The CDR3 region has the DNA TGTGCCAGCAGCTTAACTAGCGGGGGACATGAGCAGTTCTTC. The full variable domain, in which reference TRBV7-3 and TRBJ2-1 provide the parts outside the CDR3, is GAGVSQTPSNKVTEKGKYVELRCDPISGHTALYWYRQSLGQGPEFLIYFQGTGAADDSGLPNDRFFAVRPEGSVSTLKIQRTERGDSAVYLCASSLTSGGHEQFFGPGTRLTVL.

The CDR3: CASSATGGPETQYF. The CDR3 bases are TGTGCCAGCAGCGCAACAGGGGGCCCAGAGACCCAGTACTTC. The rearrangement joins TRBV5-5 to TRBJ2-5, with 9 bases identical to TRBD1. The V segment lost 4 bases and the J segment 4 bases; nucleotides outside the gene matches: 5. CDR3 size: 14 residues. Germline CDR1 reads SGHKS; CDR2 reads YYEKEE (reference sequence).

The genes are TRBV28 and TRBJ2-6; possibly TRBD2 for D (6 bases). CDR1 and CDR2 (germline): MDHEN, SYDVKM. Trimming stripped 7 bases from V and 0 bases from J, with 16 bases between. The CDR3 totals 17 residues. The DNA of the CDR3 is TGTGCCAGCACCGTAGGATGGGGGGACTCTGGGGCCAACGTCCTGACTTTC. Residues: CASTVGWGDSGANVLTF.

The J gene is TRBJ2-7, the V gene TRBV5-1, with a possible D match to TRBD1 (5 bases). Trimming took off 2 bases at V and 2 bases at J, with 8 bases between the two ends. The CDR3 extends over 13 amino acids. Per the germline V gene, CDR1 is SGHRS and CDR2 is YFSETQ. The CDR3 DNA reads as TGCGCCAGCAGCTTACAGGAAACCTACGAGCAGTACTTC. Its translation is CASSLQETYEQYF. Filled out from reference TRBV5-1 and TRBJ2-7, the complete variable domain reads KAGVTQTPRYLIKTRGQQVTLSCSPISGHRSVSWYQQTPGQGLQFLFEYFSETQRNKGNFPGRFSGRQFSNSRSEMNVSTLELGDSALYLCASSLQETYEQYFGPGTRLTVT.

This chain connects TRBV5-4 to TRBJ2-2; D unresolved. The CDR3 loop spans 13 amino acids. Per the germline V gene, CDR1 is SGHNT and CDR2 is YYREEE (reference sequence). The V and J ends lost 0 bases and 4 bases respectively, with 4 bases between them. The CDR3 DNA is TGTGCCAGCAGCTTGGCCGTCACCGGGGAGCTGTTTTTT. It specifies CASSLAVTGELFF.

The chain is built from TRBV11-2 and TRBJ1-5; 7 positions agree with TRBD1. Germline V gene lookup returns CDR1 SGHAT and CDR2 FQNNGV. Trimming removed 4 bases from V and 7 bases from J; junction bases left unmatched: 4. This CDR3 is 13 amino acids long. CDR3 sequence: CASSSTGVQPQHF. The CDR3 DNA sequence: TGTGCCAGCAGCTCTACAGGGGTGCAGCCCCAGCATTTT.

V is TRBV11-3 and J is TRBJ2-6; D uncertain. The V and J ends lost 5 bases and 0 bases respectively, with 11 bases between them. CDR1 is SGHNT, CDR2 YENEEA, per germline. The CDR3 spans 16 residues. This CDR3 is CASSPSVGSGANVLTF. The CDR3 DNA sequence: TGTGCCAGCAGCCCCAGCGTGGGCTCTGGGGCCAACGTCCTGACTTTC.

CDR3 bases: TGTGCCAGCAGCCAAGATATCCGACAGACCGGAAACACCATATATTTT. Protein sequence: CASSQDIRQTGNTIYF. The V gene is TRBV4-2, the J gene TRBJ1-3; possible D gene TRBD1, 5 bases. The CDR3 spans 16 residues. Germline V gene data show CDR1 as LGHNA and CDR2 as YNFKEQ. Trimming pared 0 bases from V and 4 bases from J, leaving 13 bases between.

The gene calls are TRBV28 and TRBJ2-7; D is unclear. This CDR3 contains 13 residues. V was clipped by 5 bases and J by 6 bases, with 14 bases between them. Germline CDR1 reads MDHEN; CDR2 reads SYDVKM. CDR3 sequence (DNA): TGTGCCAGCAGTGCTACGGGTGTCGGCGAGCAGTACTTC. It encodes CASSATGVGEQYF.

The rearrangement joins TRBV7-9 to TRBJ1-4, with D possibly TRBD1 on 5 matching bases. Germline loops: CDR1 SEHNR, CDR2 FQNEAQ (reference sequence). The V gene lost 2 bases and the J gene lost 6 bases, with 16 bases spanning the gap. The CDR3 consists of 16 residues. The chain's CDR3 is CASSLQGGHIYEKLFF. The CDR3 bases are TGTGCCAGCAGCTTACAGGGTGGCCATATTTATGAAAAACTGTTTTTT.

The genes are TRBV18 and TRBJ2-1; 8 bases fit TRBD1. CDR1 KGHSH and CDR2 LQKENI come from the germline V gene. V lost 3 bases to trimming and J lost 12 bases; unmatched junction nucleotides: 10. The CDR3 loop spans 14 amino acids. The CDR3 DNA is TGTGCCAGCTCACCCGGACAGGGTGGTTCGGCGCAGTTCTTC. Residues: CASSPGQGGSAQFF.

CDR3 loop: CASSFRSAGTSNYGYTF. The CDR3 DNA follows: TGTGCCAGCAGCTTCCGCTCAGCAGGGACATCTAACTATGGCTACACCTTC. This chain links TRBV7-2 with TRBJ1-2, with D perhaps matching TRBD1 (6 bases). V was cut by 3 bases and J by 0 bases, with 17 bases left in between. Germline-derived CDR1 and CDR2 are SGHTA and FQGNSA. CDR3 length: 17 amino acids. The variable domain in full, with the rest retrieved from reference TRBV7-2 and TRBJ1-2, is GAGVSQSPSNKVTEKGKDVELRCDPISGHTALYWYRQSLGQGLEFLIYFQGNSAPDKSGLPSDRFSAERTGGSVSTLTIQRTQQEDSAVYLCASSFRSAGTSNYGYTFGSGTRLTVV.

V and J are TRBV11-2 and TRBJ1-2, with D unresolved. Deletions cut 0 bases from V and 0 bases from J, with 8 bases between. Germline V gene lookup returns CDR1 SGHAT and CDR2 FQNNGV. The CDR3 extends over 15 amino acids. The CDR3: CASSLEVGANYGYTF. The CDR3 coding sequence is TGTGCCAGCAGCTTAGAGGTTGGAGCTAACTATGGCTACACCTTC.

The V gene is TRBV6-6, the J gene TRBJ2-4, with 7 bases matching TRBD2. J lost 8 bases, V lost 5 bases, and 6 bases had no gene match. The CDR3 totals 13 residues. Germline V gene lookup returns CDR1 MNHNY and CDR2 SVGAGI (reference sequence). The CDR3 DNA reads TGTGCCAGCAGTATGGGGAGGGGTGACATTCAGTACTTC. Protein sequence: CASSMGRGDIQYF.

The V gene is TRBV7-2, the J gene TRBJ2-5; tentatively, D is TRBD2 (7 bases). V shed 5 bases and J shed 2 bases, with 18 bases lying between them. The CDR3 loop spans 16 amino acids. Germline CDR1 is SGHTA and CDR2 is FQGNSA. The CDR3 loop is CASSQGRARGQETQYF. CDR3 DNA: TGTGCCAGCAGCCAGGGGAGGGCGAGGGGTCAAGAGACCCAGTACTTC. Full variable domain (rest looked up from reference TRBV7-2 and TRBJ2-5): GAGVSQSPSNKVTEKGKDVELRCDPISGHTALYWYRQSLGQGLEFLIYFQGNSAPDKSGLPSDRFSAERTGGSVSTLTIQRTQQEDSAVYLCASSQGRARGQETQYFGPGTRLLVL.

The rearrangement links TRBV5-5 to TRBJ2-3, with D possibly TRBD2 on 6 matching bases. Germline loops: CDR1 SGHKS, CDR2 YYEKEE (reference sequence). There are 15 residues in the CDR3. Trimming left V 3 bases short and J 6 bases short, with 17 bases between. CDR3 amino acids: CASSSGGGLRDTQYF. CDR3 coding DNA: TGTGCCAGCAGCTCGGGCGGAGGGTTGAGGGATACGCAGTATTTT.

This chain links TRBV7-3 with TRBJ2-5, with D possibly TRBD1 on 5 matching bases. CDR3 size: 13 residues. CDR1 is SGHTA, CDR2 FQGTGA, per germline. Between the trimmed V and J ends, which lost 2 bases and 3 bases, there was a span of 7 bases. Here the CDR3 DNA reads TGTGCCAGCAGCTTATCCAGGGAAGAGACCCAGTACTTC. Encoded protein: CASSLSREETQYF.

The chain joins TRBV14 to TRBJ1-6; D not certain. The CDR3 is 13 amino acids. Germline loops: CDR1 SGHDN, CDR2 FVKESK. V dropped 4 bases and J dropped 9 bases, with 10 bases sitting between them. For the CDR3, the DNA is TGTGCCAGCAGCCTCACGGCGGTTTCACCCCTCCACTTT. Translating it yields CASSLTAVSPLHF.

The gene calls are TRBV28 and TRBJ1-5; a possible D gene is TRBD1 (5 bases). V lost 6 bases and J lost 3, with 12 bases in between. The CDR3 has 14 amino acids. Germline CDR1 is MDHEN and CDR2 is SYDVKM. The chain's CDR3 is CASSKRQYNQPQHF. In DNA, the CDR3 is TGTGCCAGCAGCAAGAGACAGTACAATCAGCCCCAGCATTTT.

The chain uses TRBV28 and TRBJ2-5; D remains ambiguous. V was pared by 3 bases and J by 0 bases, with 11 bases between. Germline loops: CDR1 MDHEN, CDR2 SYDVKM. CDR3 length: 15 residues. The CDR3 coding sequence is TGTGCCAGCAGTTTTGCAGGCAGGTACCAAGAGACCCAGTACTTC. Translation gives CASSFAGRYQETQYF.

The chain is built from TRBV6-2 or TRBV6-3 and TRBJ2-3, with 11 bases identical to TRBD2. The CDR3 loop spans 15 amino acids. The germline CDR1 and CDR2 sequences are MNHEY and SVGEGT. V lost 6 bases, J lost 8 bases, and 10 bases stayed unmatched. The CDR3 sequence: CASSLSGGARGTQYF. CDR3 bases: TGTGCCAGCAGCCTTAGCGGGGGGGCACGAGGTACGCAGTATTTT.

The rearrangement uses TRBV7-2 and TRBJ2-3; D not resolved. CDR1 is SGHTA and CDR2 is FQGNSA in the germline V gene. The V gene lost 1 base and the J gene lost 1 base, with 12 bases spanning the gap. This CDR3 comprises 16 residues. As DNA, the CDR3 is TGTGCCAGCAGCTTAGTCTGGCGGAGTCGCACAGATACGCAGTATTTT. Its protein is CASSLVWRSRTDTQYF.

This CDR3 reads CASSFHRRGLAYEQFF. CDR3 nucleotides: TGTGCCAGCAGCTTCCACCGCAGGGGGCTAGCGTATGAGCAGTTCTTC. V gene TRBV28 combines with J gene TRBJ2-1; 8 nucleotides align to TRBD1. The CDR3 has 16 residues. The germline CDR1 and CDR2 sequences are MDHEN and SYDVKM. J gave up 8 bases and V 6 bases, and 15 bases lay outside the gene matches.

The chain has TRBV5-1 and TRBJ2-3; 13 nucleotides match TRBD2. V was clipped by 2 bases and J by 1 base; unmatched bases: 4. CDR1 is SGHRS and CDR2 is YFSETQ in the germline V gene. The CDR3 runs to 17 residues. CDR3 residues: CASSLSGTSGGTDTQYF. The DNA of the CDR3 is TGCGCCAGCAGCTTATCCGGGACTAGCGGGGGCACAGATACGCAGTATTTT.

This chain links TRBV7-9 with TRBJ1-2; D remains unclear. The CDR3 is 17 amino acids. Germline V gene lookup returns CDR1 SEHNR and CDR2 FQNEAQ (reference sequence). The V end was cut by 2 bases, the J end by 2 bases, with 18 bases between. DNA of the CDR3: TGTGCCAGCAGCTTAATTCTCAACAGAGCCGACAACTATGGCTACACCTTC. Translating gives CASSLILNRADNYGYTF.

DNA of the CDR3: TGTGCCAGCAGCTTGAGGACAGGGGGCGGCAATCAGCCCCAGCATTTT. Protein sequence: CASSLRTGGGNQPQHF. The chain combines TRBV5-5 with TRBJ1-5; 11 nucleotides agree with TRBD1. This CDR3 region has 16 residues. Trimming cost V 1 base and J 2 bases; bases outside gene matches: 2. CDR1 is SGHKS, CDR2 YYEKEE, per germline (reference sequence).

A few counts support this clone. The J gene is TRBJ2-3, the V gene TRBV19; D is unclear. With 6 bases removed from V and 0 bases from J, the gap between germline ends came to 13 bases. Germline-derived CDR1 and CDR2 are LNHDA and SQIVND (reference sequence). This CDR3 is 15 amino acids long. The CDR3 nucleotides read TGTGCCAGTAGCCCCTGGAGACTTAGCACAGATACGCAGTATTTT. As protein: CASSPWRLSTDTQYF.

The rearrangement links TRBV2 to TRBJ2-2, with 12 bases that match TRBD2. The CDR3 length is 16 residues. The ends lost 4 bases at V and 1 base at J; junction bases unmatched: 1. The germline V gene has CDR1 SNHLY and CDR2 FYNNEI. CDR3 loop: CASSVTSGGNTGELFF. CDR3 nucleotides: TGTGCCAGCAGTGTGACTAGCGGGGGGAACACCGGGGAGCTGTTTTTT.

This clone was recorded a few times. The chain couples TRBV7-9 to TRBJ2-1, with D maybe TRBD1 (6 bases). Germline V gene lookup returns CDR1 SEHNR and CDR2 FQNEAQ (reference sequence). The CDR3 sequence is 17 residues long. Trimming pared 4 bases from V and 0 bases from J, leaving 16 bases between. CDR3 DNA sequence: TGTGCCAGCAGCTCCCGAATACAGGGCGGCTCCTACAATGAGCAGTTCTTC. Its translation: CASSSRIQGGSYNEQFF.

This sequence joins TRBV7-8 and TRBJ1-4, with D tentatively TRBD1 (5 bases). Trimming removed 1 base at V and 0 bases at J, with 21 bases between. The CDR3 sequence is 20 residues long. The germline gives CDR1 SGHVS, CDR2 FQNEAQ. The CDR3 here is CASSLVESTRVGATNEKLFF. The CDR3 nucleotides are TGTGCCAGCAGCTTAGTCGAATCGACTAGGGTAGGGGCAACTAATGAAAAACTGTTTTTT.